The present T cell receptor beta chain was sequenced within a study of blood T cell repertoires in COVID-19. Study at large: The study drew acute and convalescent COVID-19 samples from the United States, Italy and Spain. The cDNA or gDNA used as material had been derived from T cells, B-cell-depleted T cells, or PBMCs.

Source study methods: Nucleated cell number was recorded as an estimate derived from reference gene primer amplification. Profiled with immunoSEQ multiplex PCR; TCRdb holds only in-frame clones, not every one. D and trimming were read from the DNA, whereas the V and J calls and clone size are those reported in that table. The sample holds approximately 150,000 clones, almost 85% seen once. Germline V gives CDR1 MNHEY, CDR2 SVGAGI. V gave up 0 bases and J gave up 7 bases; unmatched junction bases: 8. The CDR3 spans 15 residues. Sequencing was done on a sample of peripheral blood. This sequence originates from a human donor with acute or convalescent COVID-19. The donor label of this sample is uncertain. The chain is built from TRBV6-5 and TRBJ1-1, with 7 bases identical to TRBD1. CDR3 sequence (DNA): TGTGCCAGCAGTTACTCGGCACAGGGGAAAGTTGAAGCTTTCTTT. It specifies CASSYSAQGKVEAFF.